These T cell receptor beta chains were read from a single sample in a study of Ad26.COV2.S vaccination and SARS-CoV-2 variants. The table came from immunoSEQ multiplex PCR; TCRdb's copy has only in-frame clones and leaves some out. The sample holds about 680,000 clones, around 89% seen once. Sequencing was performed on peripheral blood, taken in a trial of Ad26.COV2.S vaccine versus placebo. The receptors derive from a person aged 18 to 65 who received the Ad26.COV2.S COVID-19 vaccine or a placebo. Each CDR3 is given with its conserved first and last residue. D genes are given only for firm matches. A clone size is listed for some rows: how often the clone was seen (once, few, many), or a class if it is expanded.

clone_size	v_call	j_call	d_call	cdr3_aa	cdr3_nt
NA	TRBV10-3	TRBJ2-2	TRBD1	CAISETWTGGNTGELFF	TGTGCCATCAGTGAGACCTGGACAGGTGGAAACACCGGGGAGCTGTTTTTT
NA	TRBV6-6	TRBJ1-2	NA	CASSYSIRYTF	TGTGCCAGCAGTTACTCGATCCGCTACACCTTC
few	TRBV2	TRBJ2-4	NA	CATWNFGKNIQYF	TGTGCCACCTGGAATTTTGGCAAAAACATTCAGTACTTC
NA	TRBV4-3	TRBJ2-2	NA	CASSQDRAEITGELFF	TGCGCCAGCAGCCAAGATCGGGCCGAAATCACCGGGGAGCTGTTTTTT
NA	TRBV7-2	TRBJ2-5	TRBD1	CASSWGQGLRETQYF	TGTGCCAGCAGCTGGGGACAGGGGTTGCGAGAGACCCAGTACTTC
NA	TRBV4-2	TRBJ1-6	NA	CASSQVLQGLDSPLHF	TGTGCCAGCAGCCAAGTTCTCCAGGGGTTGGATTCACCCCTCCACTTT
NA	TRBV5-1	TRBJ2-1	TRBD1	CASSDRGSSYNEQFF	TGCGCCAGCAGTGACAGGGGGTCGTCCTACAATGAGCAGTTCTTC
once	TRBV7-9	TRBJ2-2	NA	CASSLYINTGELFF	TGTGCCAGCAGCTTATACATAAACACCGGGGAGCTGTTTTTT
NA	TRBV2	TRBJ1-6	NA	CASRLESSYNSPLHF	TGTGCCAGCAGGCTAGAGAGCTCCTATAATTCACCCCTCCACTTT
NA	TRBV7-9	TRBJ2-7	NA	CASSFVAYEQYF	TGTGCCAGCAGCTTCGTGGCCTACGAGCAGTACTTC
NA	TRBV29-1	TRBJ2-1	NA	CSVASGGLTYNEQFF	TGCAGCGTTGCCTCGGGCGGGTTGACCTACAATGAGCAGTTCTTC
NA	TRBV6-5	TRBJ2-1	TRBD1	CASKTGGLYNEQFF	TGTGCCAGCAAAACAGGGGGCCTCTACAATGAGCAGTTCTTC
NA	TRBV6-5	TRBJ2-2	NA	CASSYPRGELFF	TGTGCCAGCAGTTACCCCCGGGGGGAGCTGTTTTTT
NA	TRBV10-3	TRBJ1-6	NA	CAITWTDDSPLHF	TGTGCCATCACTTGGACGGATGATTCACCCCTCCACTTT
NA	TRBV30	TRBJ1-1	TRBD1	CACDRGRLSRSVRTEAFF	TGTGCCTGTGACAGGGGGCGGCTTTCTCGGTCTGTTCGGACTGAAGCTTTCTTT
NA	TRBV11-3	TRBJ2-3	TRBD2	CASSPGGRTDTQYF	TGTGCCAGCAGCCCCGGGGGGAGAACAGATACGCAGTATTTT
NA	TRBV24-1	TRBJ1-5	NA	CATSDSPGSERNQPQHF	TGTGCCACCAGTGATTCGCCGGGGTCTGAGCGCAATCAGCCCCAGCATTTT
NA	TRBV6-4	TRBJ1-6	NA	CASSDQGGSPLHF	TGTGCCAGCAGTGACCAGGGAGGGTCACCCCTCCACTTT
NA	TRBV7-2	TRBJ1-2	NA	CASSLDSLGSPGYTF	TGTGCCAGCAGCTTAGACTCCCTAGGGAGTCCTGGCTACACCTTC
few	TRBV18	TRBJ2-7	TRBD2	CASAPGLQTEQYF	TGTGCCAGCGCCCCGGGACTACAGACCGAGCAGTACTTC
NA	TRBV5-4	TRBJ1-5	NA	CASSLDPNQPQHF	TGTGCCAGCAGCTTGGATCCAAATCAGCCCCAGCATTTT
NA	TRBV6-5	TRBJ1-4	NA	CASRRTGATNEKLFF	TGTGCCAGCAGGAGAACAGGTGCAACTAATGAAAAACTGTTTTTT
once	TRBV7-2	TRBJ1-1	NA	CASSLDSIDLNTEAFF	TGTGCCAGCAGCTTAGACAGCATAGATTTGAACACTGAAGCTTTCTTT
NA	TRBV27	TRBJ2-1	TRBD2	CASSLNPSGSSEQFF	TGTGCCAGCAGTTTAAACCCTAGCGGGAGCTCTGAGCAGTTCTTC
NA	TRBV18	TRBJ1-5	NA	CASSPLSGNQPQHF	TGTGCCAGCTCACCACTTTCTGGGAATCAGCCCCAGCATTTT
NA	TRBV9	TRBJ2-3	TRBD2	CASSASGGSGRAADTQYF	TGTGCCAGCAGCGCCTCAGGGGGGAGCGGGAGGGCCGCAGATACGCAGTATTTT
NA	TRBV30	TRBJ2-3	NA	CAWSGTTSDTQYF	TGTGCCTGGAGTGGGACTACCTCAGATACGCAGTATTTT
NA	TRBV19	TRBJ2-5	TRBD1	CASSIDPGQGGGETQYF	TGTGCCAGTAGTATAGACCCCGGACAGGGAGGCGGAGAGACCCAGTACTTC
once	TRBV7-2	TRBJ1-6	TRBD1	CASSPGQASPLHF	TGTGCCAGCAGCCCAGGACAGGCTTCACCCCTCCACTTT
NA	TRBV19	TRBJ2-2	NA	CASSTLGGSNTGELFF	TGTGCCAGTAGTACCCTGGGAGGATCGAACACCGGGGAGCTGTTTTTT
few	TRBV6-6	TRBJ1-3	NA	CASMGEAGNTIYF	TGTGCCAGCATGGGGGAAGCTGGAAACACCATATATTTT
once	TRBV10-3	TRBJ2-3	NA	CAISWTANTDTQYF	TGTGCCATCAGCTGGACGGCGAACACAGATACGCAGTATTTT
NA	TRBV6-1	TRBJ2-2	TRBD2	CASSGESAGVNTGELFF	TGTGCCAGCAGTGGGGAATCCGCGGGGGTGAACACCGGGGAGCTGTTTTTT
NA	TRBV28	TRBJ2-4	TRBD1	CASSSPGQAAKNIQYF	TGTGCCAGCAGTTCCCCCGGACAGGCGGCCAAAAACATTCAGTACTTC
NA	TRBV5-6	TRBJ1-6	NA	CASSLNNSPLHF	TGTGCCAGCAGCTTGAATAATTCACCCCTCCACTTT
NA	TRBV9	TRBJ1-1	NA	CASSAGGYTEAFF	TGTGCCAGCAGCGCGGGAGGTTACACTGAAGCTTTCTTT
once	TRBV6-5	TRBJ1-1	TRBD1	CASSYPRGKGEAFF	TGTGCCAGCAGTTACCCCAGGGGGAAGGGGGAAGCTTTCTTT
NA	TRBV6-1	TRBJ2-3	NA	CASSEAGRSTDTQYF	TGTGCCAGCAGTGAAGCTGGCAGGTCCACAGATACGCAGTATTTT
NA	TRBV6-1	TRBJ2-3	NA	CASSEARGDTQYF	TGTGCCAGCAGTGAAGCGCGAGGGGATACGCAGTATTTT
once	TRBV6-5	TRBJ2-7	NA	CASSFSGPTYEQYF	TGTGCCAGCAGTTTTTCGGGGCCGACCTACGAGCAGTACTTC
NA	TRBV11-3	TRBJ2-2	NA	CASSFKGWVLNTGELFF	TGTGCCAGCAGCTTTAAGGGTTGGGTCCTGAACACCGGGGAGCTGTTTTTT
NA	TRBV5-1	TRBJ2-6	TRBD1	CASSSGQGNTGANVLTF	TGCGCCAGCAGCTCGGGACAGGGGAATACTGGGGCCAACGTCCTGACTTTC
NA	TRBV7-9	TRBJ2-1	TRBD2	CASSFGALAGAGEQFF	TGTGCCAGCAGCTTTGGCGCACTAGCGGGAGCCGGTGAGCAGTTCTTC
NA	TRBV19	TRBJ2-6	NA	CASTHPGSGANVLTF	TGTGCCAGTACTCACCCCGGGTCCGGGGCCAACGTCCTGACTTTC
NA	TRBV5-6	TRBJ1-2	NA	CASSLSPTGYGYTF	TGTGCCAGCAGCTTGTCTCCGACGGGCTATGGCTACACCTTC
once	TRBV24-1	TRBJ1-4	NA	CANSGIPFATNEKLFF	TGTGCCAACTCGGGGATTCCTTTTGCAACTAATGAAAAACTGTTTTTT
NA	TRBV30	TRBJ2-5	NA	CAWSVGSQETQYF	TGTGCCTGGAGTGTCGGGTCCCAAGAGACCCAGTACTTC
NA	TRBV6-1	TRBJ1-6	NA	CASSEVWSYNSPLHF	TGTGCCAGCAGTGAAGTCTGGTCCTATAATTCACCCCTCCACTTT
NA	TRBV19	TRBJ2-1	NA	CASSMEAGRLFF	TGTGCCAGTAGTATGGAGGCCGGCAGGCTGTTCTTC
once	TRBV12-5	TRBJ1-5	NA	CASGLGQRALPQHF	TGTGCTAGTGGCCTCGGACAACGGGCTTTGCCCCAGCATTTT
once	TRBV11-2	TRBJ2-7	TRBD1	CASSLGTGTVYEQYF	TGTGCCAGCAGCTTAGGAACCGGGACAGTCTACGAGCAGTACTTC
NA	TRBV27	TRBJ2-7	NA	CASSSPASSYEQYF	TGTGCCAGCAGTTCGCCAGCCTCTTCTTACGAGCAGTACTTC
NA	TRBV10-3	TRBJ2-3	TRBD1	CAISQGQGVADTQYF	TGTGCCATCAGCCAGGGACAGGGAGTTGCAGATACGCAGTATTTT
NA	TRBV6-2/TRBV6-3	TRBJ1-3	TRBD1	CASSNRDSPGNTIYF	TGTGCCAGCAGTAACCGGGACAGTCCTGGAAACACCATATATTTT
NA	TRBV19	TRBJ2-7	NA	CASSMVGIGHEQYF	TGTGCCAGTAGTATGGTCGGTATCGGCCACGAGCAGTACTTC